These T cell receptor beta chains were read from a single sample in a study of control samples from healthy donors and cancer patients. Measured with immunoSEQ multiplex PCR; TCRdb has only the in-frame clones, and not every one. The sample yields some 13,000 clones, roughly three quarters seen once. Specimen: formalin-fixed, paraffin-embedded tissue. Receptors originate from a male donor with melanoma. Both conserved end residues are part of each CDR3. The order of the fields is clone size, V gene, D gene, J gene, CDR3 protein, CDR3 DNA. A D gene is named only where the DNA matches it firmly. Size is omitted from some rows. Given values are once, few, many or a class for expanded clones.

.,TRBV19,TRBD2,TRBJ2-3,CASSLAWGSGGTDTQYF,TGTGCCAGTAGTCTTGCGTGGGGGAGCGGGGGCACAGATACGCAGTATTTT
few,TRBV14,.,TRBJ2-1,CASKGTSAGNEQFF,TGTGCCAGCAAAGGGACTTCCGCGGGTAATGAGCAGTTCTTC
.,TRBV12-5,TRBD1,TRBJ1-4,CASGPDRASNEKLFF,TGTGCTAGTGGTCCAGACAGGGCCTCGAATGAAAAACTGTTTTTT
.,TRBV5-6,.,TRBJ1-5,CASSLRRQGPQHF,TGTGCCAGCAGCCTTCGAAGGCAAGGGCCCCAGCATTTT
.,TRBV14,.,TRBJ1-2,CASSQEVKGFGYTF,TGTGCCAGCAGCCAAGAGGTTAAGGGATTTGGCTACACCTTC
.,TRBV5-5,.,TRBJ1-1,CASSLRDTFNTEAFF,TGTGCCAGCAGCCTCCGGGACACCTTTAACACTGAAGCTTTCTTT
.,TRBV6-5,.,TRBJ1-6,CASSFIAGPNSPLHF,TGTGCCAGCAGTTTCATCGCAGGGCCGAATTCACCCCTCCACTTT
.,TRBV12-5,.,TRBJ2-7,CASGLYYEQYF,TGTGCTAGTGGTTTATACTACGAGCAGTACTTC
.,TRBV2,TRBD1,TRBJ2-1,CASSEYRGSEQFF,TGTGCCAGCAGTGAATACAGGGGATCTGAGCAGTTCTTC
.,TRBV6-5,.,TRBJ1-3,CASSYSRPSSGNTIYF,TGTGCCAGCAGTTACTCGAGGCCGAGCTCTGGAAACACCATATATTTT
.,TRBV19,TRBD1,TRBJ1-3,CASSRDSHYSGNTIYF,TGTGCCAGTTCCAGGGACAGCCACTACTCTGGAAACACCATATATTTT
.,TRBV11-2,.,TRBJ1-2,CASSTHRAWGYTF,TGTGCCAGCAGCACTCACAGGGCGTGGGGCTACACCTTC
.,TRBV7-9,TRBD2,TRBJ2-7,CASSILAGVEQYF,TGTGCCAGCAGCATACTAGCGGGGGTTGAGCAGTACTTC
.,TRBV2,.,TRBJ2-4,CAPGSQAGNIQYF,TGTGCCCCCGGGAGTCAGGCCGGAAACATTCAGTACTTC
.,TRBV18,.,TRBJ2-7,CASSPGAAQGYEQYF,TGTGCCAGCTCACCGGGGGCAGCCCAGGGCTACGAGCAGTACTTC
.,TRBV6-5,.,TRBJ1-1,CASRVKVPGATEAFF,TGTGCCAGCAGGGTAAAGGTCCCGGGGGCCACTGAAGCTTTCTTT
.,TRBV7-9,TRBD1,TRBJ2-2,CAIESPGQPNTGELFF,TGTGCCATCGAGTCACCGGGACAGCCGAACACCGGGGAGCTGTTTTTT
.,TRBV27,TRBD2,TRBJ2-3,CASSLTRGGPTDTQYF,TGTGCCAGCAGTTTGACGCGGGGGGGCCCCACAGATACGCAGTATTTT
.,TRBV7-6,.,TRBJ1-1,CASSLGAGTVNTEAFF,TGTGCCAGCAGCTTAGGAGCTGGGACGGTGAACACTGAAGCTTTCTTT
.,TRBV2,.,TRBJ1-2,CASSRDNFYGYTF,TGTGCCAGCAGTCGTGACAACTTCTATGGCTACACCTTC